The 28 T cell receptor beta chains below all came from one sample that was sequenced in a study of blood T cell repertoires in COVID-19. Some clones are missing from TCRdb's copy, which holds only in-frame ones; the method was immunoSEQ multiplex PCR. The sample consists of about 280,000 clones, 83% of them appearing once. The specimen was peripheral blood. The receptors were gathered from a woman aged 45-65 years who had recovered from COVID-19.

This clone showed up just a few times. The chain combines TRBV18 with TRBJ2-3, with TRBD2 matching over 7 bases. Germline CDR1 reads KGHSH; CDR2 reads LQKENI. This CDR3 is built from 16 residues. V trimming: 3 bases; J trimming: 4 bases; junction bases outside the gene matches: 10. The CDR3 DNA is TGTGCCAGCTCACCGTTTGGGCGGGAGATCGCAGATACGCAGTATTTT. Its translation is CASSPFGREIADTQYF.

The chain recombines TRBV28 with TRBJ2-3; 7 bases agree with TRBD1. V shed 5 bases, J shed 2 bases, and the junction held 4 bases outside the gene matches. CDR1 and CDR2 from the germline V gene are MDHEN and SYDVKM. This CDR3 spans 14 amino acids. The CDR3 DNA sequence: TGTGCCAGCAGTATAGGACAGGACACAGATACGCAGTATTTT. It translates to CASSIGQDTDTQYF.

This clone was counted a single time. The chain joins TRBV14 to TRBJ2-7; perhaps TRBD1 as D (5 bases). Germline assignment: CDR1 SGHDN and CDR2 FVKESK. CDR3 length: 13 amino acids. V was shortened by 0 bases and J by 3 bases, with 6 bases between the two germline ends. CDR3: CASSQDRVYEQYF. As DNA, the CDR3 is TGTGCCAGCAGCCAAGACAGGGTCTACGAGCAGTACTTC.

The V gene is TRBV7-2, the J gene TRBJ2-5; D perhaps matches TRBD1 (6 bases). Germline CDR1 and CDR2: SGHTA and FQGNSA. V shed 5 bases and J shed 5 bases, with 15 bases lying between them. CDR3 length equals 14 residues. The CDR3 nucleotides are TGTGCCAGCAGCCTCCAGGGGATTGGGGAGACCCAGTACTTC. Amino acids: CASSLQGIGETQYF. Full variable domain (outside the CDR3, taken from reference TRBV7-2 and TRBJ2-5): GAGVSQSPSNKVTEKGKDVELRCDPISGHTALYWYRQSLGQGLEFLIYFQGNSAPDKSGLPSDRFSAERTGGSVSTLTIQRTQQEDSAVYLCASSLQGIGETQYFGPGTRLLVL.

The chain employs TRBV6-5 and TRBJ2-1, with a weak D call TRBD1 (6 bases). Germline V gives CDR1 MNHEY, CDR2 SVGAGI. This CDR3 has 14 residues. The V gene lost 5 bases and the J gene lost 4 bases, with 12 bases spanning the gap. For the CDR3, the DNA is TGTGCCAGCAGTCCGGGACACGCATACAATGAGCAGTTCTTC. Translation: CASSPGHAYNEQFF.

This clone was observed a handful of times. The CDR3 is CASSLGGASYNSPLHF. The CDR3 coding sequence is TGTGCCAGCAGTTTAGGGGGGGCCTCCTATAATTCACCCCTCCACTTT. This chain connects TRBV27 to TRBJ1-6; D possibly corresponds to TRBD1 (6 bases). The CDR3 consists of 16 residues. Per the germline V gene, CDR1 is MNHEY and CDR2 is SMNVEV (reference sequence). The V gene lost 2 bases and the J gene lost 0 bases, with 8 bases spanning the gap.

This rearrangement joins TRBV4-2 to TRBJ2-3; D perhaps matches TRBD1 (6 bases). Trimming took 0 bases from V and 0 from J, leaving 10 bases between them. Germline V gene data show CDR1 as LGHNA and CDR2 as YNFKEQ. The CDR3 has 16 residues. CDR3 DNA sequence: TGTGCCAGCAGCCAAGAGTCAGGGGTAAGCACAGATACGCAGTATTTT. Encoded protein: CASSQESGVSTDTQYF.

The chain uses TRBV5-6 and TRBJ1-6, with D tentatively TRBD1 (6 bases). Trimming left V 0 bases short and J 10 bases short, with 11 bases between. The CDR3 has 14 amino acids. The germline CDR1 and CDR2 sequences are SGHDT and YYEEEE. The CDR3 here is CASSLGTGYSPLHF. Written as DNA, the CDR3 is TGTGCCAGCAGCTTGGGTACAGGGTACTCACCCCTCCACTTT.

Concerning this clone: Other DNA sequences in the sample encode the same CDR3. The genes are TRBV9 and TRBJ2-7; D gene uncertain. The CDR3 runs 14 residues. The V gene lost 0 bases and the J gene lost 0 bases, with 7 bases spanning the gap. The germline V gene encodes CDR1 SGDLS and CDR2 YYNGEE. CDR3: CASSVADSSYEQYF. DNA for the CDR3: TGTGCCAGCAGCGTAGCCGATAGCTCCTACGAGCAGTACTTC.

The V and J genes are TRBV5-4 and TRBJ1-5, with D unresolved. Per the germline V gene, CDR1 is SGHNT and CDR2 is YYREEE (reference sequence). The V end lost 0 bases, the J end lost 7 bases, and 11 bases lay between the germline ends. The CDR3 covers 14 residues. The CDR3: CASSLDQASQPQHF. The CDR3 nucleotides read TGTGCCAGCAGCTTGGACCAAGCTAGCCAGCCCCAGCATTTT.

The V call is TRBV5-1, the J call TRBJ2-1, with D maybe TRBD1 (6 bases). V was clipped by 0 bases and J by 2 bases, with 6 bases between them. Germline V gene sequence: CDR1 SGHRS, CDR2 YFSETQ. CDR3 length: 14 residues. In DNA, the CDR3 is TGCGCCAGCAGCTTGGAGGGGGCCTACAATGAGCAGTTCTTC. Protein: CASSLEGAYNEQFF.

The V call is TRBV30, the J call TRBJ1-2; D is uncertain. CDR1 and CDR2 from the germline V gene are GTSNPN and SVGIG (reference sequence). V lost 4 bases and J 2 bases, leaving 8 bases between the germline ends. CDR3 length equals 12 residues. The CDR3: CAWMGSNYGYTF. In DNA form, the CDR3 reads TGTGCCTGGATGGGCAGCAACTATGGCTACACCTTC.

The CDR3 sequence is CASSLEVGLGYGYTF. The CDR3 coding sequence is TGTGCCAGCAGCTTAGAGGTGGGGCTGGGGTATGGCTACACCTTC. V gene TRBV7-2 combines with J gene TRBJ1-2; tentatively, D is TRBD1 (5 bases). V lost 1 base to trimming and J lost 5 bases, with 14 bases between them. The CDR3 loop spans 15 amino acids. Germline assignment: CDR1 SGHTA and CDR2 FQGNSA. The full variable domain, completed using reference TRBV7-2 and TRBJ1-2, is GAGVSQSPSNKVTEKGKDVELRCDPISGHTALYWYRQSLGQGLEFLIYFQGNSAPDKSGLPSDRFSAERTGGSVSTLTIQRTQQEDSAVYLCASSLEVGLGYGYTFGSGTRLTVV.

This sequence joins TRBV30 and TRBJ2-6, with 8 bases matching TRBD2. This CDR3 has 20 amino acids. With 5 bases clipped from V and 2 bases from J, the junction kept 20 bases outside the gene matches. Germline V gene lookup returns CDR1 GTSNPN and CDR2 SVGIG (reference sequence). Here the CDR3 reads CAWGTPHGRAGAPGANVLTF. CDR3 coding DNA: TGTGCCTGGGGGACCCCCCACGGGCGAGCGGGAGCGCCTGGGGCCAACGTCCTGACTTTC.

This rearrangement joins TRBV18 to TRBJ2-7, with 8 bases aligning to TRBD2. Germline-derived CDR1 and CDR2 are KGHSH and LQKENI. V shed 6 bases and J 4 bases; nucleotides not matched to a gene: 11. The length of the CDR3 is 15 residues. The CDR3 spells CASSPAGGAGYEQYF. The DNA of the CDR3 is TGTGCCAGCTCCCCGGCCGGGGGGGCAGGGTACGAGCAGTACTTC.

V is TRBV18 and J is TRBJ1-2, with a possible D match to TRBD1 (5 bases). V lost 4 bases and J 3 bases, leaving 18 bases between the germline ends. Germline CDR1 and CDR2: KGHSH and LQKENI. This CDR3 comprises 16 residues. The CDR3 nucleotides are TGTGCCAGCTCACAGGGTCAGGGTGGCGTGGACTATGGCTACACCTTC. Its protein is CASSQGQGGVDYGYTF. Full variable domain (missing parts from reference TRBV18 and TRBJ1-2): NAGVMQNPRHLVRRRGQEARLRCSPMKGHSHVYWYRQLPEEGLKFMVYLQKENIIDESGMPKERFSAEFPKEGPSILRIQQVVRGDSAAYFCASSQGQGGVDYGYTFGSGTRLTVV.

Written as DNA, the CDR3 is TGTGCCAGCAGCCAGAGGCGGGGGGGTGAGACCCAGTACTTC. This encodes CASSQRRGGETQYF. J is TRBJ2-5 and V is TRBV6-2 or TRBV6-3; 9 bases agree with TRBD2. Germline CDR1 and CDR2: MNHEY and SVGEGT. This CDR3 region has 14 residues. The V segment lost 6 bases and the J segment 5 bases; nucleotides outside the gene matches: 7.

The gene calls are TRBV19 and TRBJ2-7; the match to TRBD1 covers 8 bases. Germline V lookup: CDR1 LNHDA, CDR2 SQIVND (reference sequence). With 5 bases clipped from V and 3 bases from J, the junction kept 15 bases outside the gene matches. CDR3 length equals 17 residues. CDR3 loop: CASSSAPSGTGNYEQYF. The CDR3 nucleotides read TGTGCCAGTAGTTCGGCCCCTTCCGGGACAGGAAACTACGAGCAGTACTTC.

V gene TRBV7-2 combines with J gene TRBJ2-7; 9 nucleotides agree with TRBD2. The CDR3 totals 16 residues. With V trimmed by 5 bases and J by 9 bases, 17 bases remained unmatched. CDR1 and CDR2 from the germline V gene are SGHTA and FQGNSA. As DNA, the CDR3 is TGTGCCAGCAGCCCGGCGGTAGCGGGGGACCCTTTGGGGCAGTACTTC. It is translated as CASSPAVAGDPLGQYF.

The chain is built from TRBV6-2 or TRBV6-3 and TRBJ1-6; D unclear. The CDR3 runs to 13 residues. Between the trimmed V and J ends, which lost 6 bases and 9 bases, there was a span of 12 bases. Germline assignment: CDR1 MNHEY and CDR2 SVGEGT. CDR3 nucleotides: TGTGCCAGCAGCCCTTGGTTGAGTTCACCCCTCCACTTT. Translating it yields CASSPWLSSPLHF.

This sequence joins TRBV19 and TRBJ1-4, with D perhaps matching TRBD1 (6 bases). V was trimmed by 9 bases and J by 2 bases, leaving 13 bases between them. CDR1 is LNHDA and CDR2 is SQIVND in the germline V gene (reference sequence). The CDR3 extends over 14 amino acids. As DNA, the CDR3 is TGTGCCAGCCGGAGGGGGGGCACTAATGAAAAACTGTTTTTT. This encodes CASRRGGTNEKLFF.

The rearrangement uses TRBV28 and TRBJ1-2, with TRBD1 as a possible D gene (6 bases). Trimming cost V 4 bases and J 2 bases, with 11 bases left between them. There are 14 residues in the CDR3. Germline values: CDR1 MDHEN, CDR2 SYDVKM. CDR3 sequence: CASSSAGDNYGYTF. In DNA, the CDR3 is TGTGCCAGCAGTTCAGCAGGGGACAACTATGGCTACACCTTC.

The V and J genes are TRBV28 and TRBJ1-2, with a tentative D call TRBD1 (6 bases). V dropped 1 base and J dropped 8 bases, with 8 bases sitting between them. The CDR3 sequence is 12 residues long. Looked up from germline, CDR1 is MDHEN and CDR2 is SYDVKM. The CDR3 coding sequence is TGTGCCAGCAGTTTATCCGGGACAGGCTACACCTTC. Its translation is CASSLSGTGYTF.

V gene TRBV9 combines with J gene TRBJ2-1, with D unresolved. Per the germline V gene, CDR1 is SGDLS and CDR2 is YYNGEE. The CDR3 runs 13 residues. Between the trimmed V and J ends, which lost 0 bases and 10 bases, there was a span of 11 bases. CDR3 DNA: TGTGCCAGCAGCGTAGTGGGCCCTGTCGAGCAGTTCTTC. Amino acid sequence: CASSVVGPVEQFF.

V usage is TRBV6-5 and J usage is TRBJ2-1; a weak D match, TRBD1 (5 bases). The V end was cut by 0 bases, the J end by 8 bases, with 14 bases between. Germline V gene sequence: CDR1 MNHEY, CDR2 SVGAGI. This CDR3 is 15 amino acids long. CDR3 residues: CASSYSPGRVYEQFF. The CDR3 coding sequence is TGTGCCAGCAGTTACTCCCCGGGCAGGGTCTATGAGCAGTTCTTC.

The chain has TRBV28 and TRBJ1-6; 8 bases are a match to TRBD1. Germline CDR1 reads MDHEN; CDR2 reads SYDVKM. The trim removed 2 bases at V and 5 bases at J, leaving 5 bases unmatched. This CDR3 region has 16 residues. CDR3 DNA: TGTGCCAGCAGTTTACGACAGGGGAGAGATAATTCACCCCTCCACTTT. It encodes CASSLRQGRDNSPLHF.

This clone is a singleton in its sample. The rearrangement joins TRBV30 to TRBJ1-2, with a weak D call TRBD1 (6 bases). Germline assignment: CDR1 GTSNPN and CDR2 SVGIG (reference sequence). CDR3 size: 12 residues. Trimming took 5 bases from V and 6 from J, leaving 13 bases between them. CDR3 amino acids: CAWLRTVDGYTF. The CDR3 DNA reads as TGTGCCTGGCTAAGGACAGTAGATGGCTACACCTTC.

V gene TRBV9 combines with J gene TRBJ1-3; unclear D gene. V was clipped by 0 bases and J by 2 bases, with 12 bases between them. This CDR3 has 16 residues. The germline gives CDR1 SGDLS, CDR2 YYNGEE. CDR3 sequence: CASSVAGRGTGNTIYF. The CDR3, as DNA: TGTGCCAGCAGCGTAGCGGGTCGAGGGACTGGAAACACCATATATTTT.